The entry that follows covers one T cell receptor beta chain sequence. Its antigen is undetermined. The data stem from a study of vaccination effects on CD4 cells after COVID-19. The overall study: The ViraFEST assay expanded antigen-specific CD4+ T cells with viral peptide pools before sequencing.

Clones were sequenced by immunoSEQ multiplex PCR, and TCRdb holds only the in-frame ones, with some missing. The table records about 64,000 clones, approximately 72% of them present only once. This CDR3 contains 18 residues. After removal of 2 bases from V and 0 bases from J, the junction contained 7 bases not matched to a gene. Germline CDR1 SGDLS, CDR2 YYNGEE. Following a roughly 10-day culture, CD4+ T cells were purified. Each culture had half its medium swapped for IL-2 medium on days 3 and 7. This chain connects TRBV9 to TRBJ2-6; 8 bases fit TRBD2. The sequences come from CD4+ T cells from PBMCs cultured without peptide, collected before COVID-19 vaccination. The receptor's source is a human donor who had a prior SARS-CoV-2 infection. The DNA for the CDR3 is TGTGCCAGCAGCGTCGGGGCGGGGGGTAACTCTGGGGCCAACGTCCTGACTTTC. It is translated as CASSVGAGGNSGANVLTF.